The TCR beta chain under discussion was sequenced for a study of T-cell memory formation after mild COVID-19. Findings of the study overall: Clones that got smaller from day 15 to 85 had even CD4/CD8, while clones growing later tipped toward CD4+. What remained unconfirmed was the SARS-CoV-2 specificity of second-wave clones peaking on day 37. Some responding clones appeared in pre-infection memory, suggesting cross-reactive memory joined.

This clonotype showed up many times. Antigen: not known. J was trimmed by 3 bases and V by 5 bases; bases with no gene match: 3. The germline V gene encodes CDR1 KGHSH and CDR2 LQKENI. The CDR3 totals 13 residues. Employing constant-segment primers, 5'RACE generated TCR alpha and TCR beta cDNA libraries bearing sample barcodes and UMIs. TCRdb recomputed calls from the 5' RACE reads with MiXCR, one row per CDR3 protein. The table includes about 200,000 distinct CDR3 sequences, 7.5% to 10% detected once. The source of this sequence is a man aged 18 to 29 who had mild COVID-19 (a few samples of this study predate the infection). Cell type and time point are not known. The sequenced sample consisted of PBMCs or a T cell subset sorted from them (not recorded which). J is TRBJ1-1 and V is TRBV18, with 7 nucleotides matching TRBD1. The CDR3, as DNA: TGTGCCAGCTCATCGGACAGGCACACTGAAGCTTTCTTT. It yields the protein CASSSDRHTEAFF.